The 17 T cell receptor beta chains listed next were all sequenced from one sample in a study of T cell changes during pregnancy in multiple sclerosis. Libraries were prepared by immunoSEQ multiplex PCR; TCRdb keeps only in-frame clonotypes and omits some of them. The table has tens of thousands of clones, around 94% seen once; the top ten hold approximately 1.1%. The specimen was peripheral blood, collected in the third trimester of pregnancy. The receptors stem from a female donor with multiple sclerosis, enrolled in a pregnancy study.

This chain uses TRBV11-2 with TRBJ1-2, with 9 positions matching TRBD1. Germline lookup yields CDR1 SGHAT and CDR2 FQNNGV. Trimming at V came to 3 bases and at J to 5 bases, leaving 4 bases not matched to a gene. The CDR3 length is 14 residues. The CDR3 nucleotides are TGTGCCAGCAGCTTTGGGGACAGGGTTTATGGCTACACCTTC. Protein: CASSFGDRVYGYTF.

The gene calls are TRBV2 and TRBJ1-1, with D perhaps matching TRBD1 (6 bases). In germline, CDR1 is SNHLY, CDR2 FYNNEI. V was pared by 1 base and J by 1 base, with 16 bases between. CDR3 size: 17 residues. Here the CDR3 reads CASSEVVGGQRNTEAFF. The CDR3 region has the DNA TGTGCCAGCAGTGAAGTAGTAGGAGGACAGCGGAACACTGAAGCTTTCTTT.

The rearrangement links TRBV27 to TRBJ2-7; 11 nucleotides align to TRBD1. The germline V gene encodes CDR1 MNHEY and CDR2 SMNVEV (reference sequence). The V and J ends lost 6 bases and 7 bases, in that order; junction bases with no gene match: 11. The CDR3 consists of 15 residues. The CDR3 reads CASRTSGQGAGEQYF. The CDR3, as DNA: TGTGCCAGCAGGACTTCCGGACAGGGGGCGGGGGAGCAGTACTTC.

The CDR3 loop reads CAREGLNGYTF. CDR3 nucleotides: TGTGCCCGGGAGGGGTTGAATGGCTACACCTTC. J is TRBJ1-2 and V is TRBV30; tentatively, D is TRBD1 (5 bases). The CDR3 covers 11 residues. Deletions cut 8 bases from V and 6 bases from J, with 13 bases between. From germline, CDR1 is GTSNPN and CDR2 SVGIG (reference sequence).

The chain is built from TRBV7-2 and TRBJ2-7; TRBD2 agrees at 12 bases. Trimming took 5 bases from V and 3 from J; bases not matched to a gene: 2. Germline lookup yields CDR1 SGHTA and CDR2 FQGNSA. The CDR3 runs 14 residues. CDR3 sequence: CASSRGLAGYEQYF. DNA for the CDR3: TGTGCCAGCAGCCGGGGACTAGCGGGCTACGAGCAGTACTTC.

The chain links TRBV21-1 to TRBJ2-7; no DNA check was done on the table's D call, TRBD2. TRBV21-1 represents a pseudogene. This CDR3 contains 18 residues. The CDR3 loop reads CASKLERSSGRGRHEQYF. For the CDR3, the DNA is TGTGCCAGCAAGCTTGAACGGAGTAGCGGGAGGGGAAGGCACGAGCAGTACTTC.

The chain is built from TRBV5-1 and TRBJ2-1; TRBD1 matches at 7 bases. The CDR3 sequence is 16 residues long. Germline V gene sequence: CDR1 SGHRS, CDR2 YFSETQ. The trim removed 3 bases at V and 0 bases at J, leaving 6 bases unmatched. The CDR3 DNA is TGCGCCAGCAGCTGGAGACAGGGCGGCTCCTACAATGAGCAGTTCTTC. It yields the protein CASSWRQGGSYNEQFF.

The genes are TRBV28 and TRBJ2-3; 7 positions agree with TRBD1. This CDR3 is built from 13 residues. V was clipped by 9 bases and J by 6 bases; unmatched bases: 9. Germline V gives CDR1 MDHEN, CDR2 SYDVKM. The CDR3 nucleotides read TGTGCCAGTAACAAACAGGGGACCGATACGCAGTATTTT. Translation: CASNKQGTDTQYF.

The chain combines TRBV30 with TRBJ2-7; 7 bases line up with TRBD2. Germline loops: CDR1 GTSNPN, CDR2 SVGIG (reference sequence). The CDR3 loop spans 13 amino acids. CDR3 in DNA: TGTGCTATGGACGGGCGGGAGAGATACGAGCAGTACTTC. This translates into CAMDGRERYEQYF.

This rearrangement joins TRBV4-2 to TRBJ1-5; D unresolved. The ends were cut back, 4 bases at V and 0 bases at J, with 22 bases in the middle. Germline values: CDR1 LGHNA, CDR2 YNFKEQ. The CDR3 spans 19 residues. The CDR3 spells CASSPQGRILPDSNQPQHF. CDR3 sequence (DNA): TGTGCCAGCAGCCCCCAAGGGAGGATCTTACCTGATAGCAATCAGCCCCAGCATTTT.

The chain uses TRBV5-1 and TRBJ2-3; the match to TRBD2 covers 9 bases. The V gene's germline CDR1 is SGHRS and CDR2 YFSETQ. V gave up 0 bases and J gave up 3 bases; unmatched junction bases: 5. The CDR3 is made up of 16 amino acids. The CDR3 bases are TGCGCCAGCAGCTTGGCCTTAGCGGGAGTGACAGATACGCAGTATTTT. The encoded protein is CASSLALAGVTDTQYF. Complete variable domain (other parts from reference TRBV5-1 and TRBJ2-3): KAGVTQTPRYLIKTRGQQVTLSCSPISGHRSVSWYQQTPGQGLQFLFEYFSETQRNKGNFPGRFSGRQFSNSRSEMNVSTLELGDSALYLCASSLALAGVTDTQYFGPGTRLTVL.

The V and J genes are TRBV19 and TRBJ2-1; maybe TRBD2 (6 bases). V was pared by 8 bases and J by 6 bases, with 14 bases between. Looked up from germline, CDR1 is LNHDA and CDR2 is SQIVND (reference sequence). This CDR3 region has 13 residues. The CDR3 loop reads CASRKSGLNEQFF. The CDR3 DNA reads as TGTGCCAGTCGTAAAAGCGGGCTCAATGAGCAGTTCTTC.

The rearrangement joins TRBV30 to TRBJ2-6, with D perhaps matching TRBD1 (6 bases). Germline CDR1 is GTSNPN and CDR2 is SVGIG (reference sequence). V dropped 3 bases and J dropped 2 bases, with 11 bases sitting between them. The CDR3 runs 15 residues. The CDR3 region is CAWSATGPGANVLTF. CDR3 in DNA: TGTGCCTGGAGCGCGACAGGCCCTGGGGCCAACGTCCTGACTTTC.

The chain has TRBV11-2 and TRBJ2-1; 9 positions match TRBD1. V was pared by 5 bases and J by 1 base, with 6 bases of the junction left unmatched. Per the germline V gene, CDR1 is SGHAT and CDR2 is FQNNGV. CDR3 length: 16 residues. This CDR3 reads CASSNKQGASYNEQFF. In nucleotides, the CDR3 is TGTGCCAGCAGCAACAAACAGGGGGCATCCTACAATGAGCAGTTCTTC.

The V call is TRBV5-4, the J call TRBJ2-2; no definite D call. The CDR3 length is 15 residues. V was trimmed by 4 bases and J by 1 base, leaving 11 bases between them. Germline V gives CDR1 SGHNT, CDR2 YYREEE (reference sequence). The CDR3 DNA reads TGTGCCAGCAGCCTACAAACAGAGAACACCGGGGAGCTGTTTTTT. Protein sequence: CASSLQTENTGELFF.

This chain links TRBV14 with TRBJ2-5, with D perhaps matching TRBD1 (6 bases). Trimming removed 4 bases from V and 3 bases from J, with 12 bases in between. The CDR3 sequence is 14 residues long. Looked up from germline, CDR1 is SGHDN and CDR2 is FVKESK. CDR3 in DNA: TGTGCCAGCAGCCGAATACAGGGCAAAGAGACCCAGTACTTC. It is translated as CASSRIQGKETQYF.

This chain links TRBV21-1 with TRBJ1-1. TRBV21-1 is assigned pseudogene status. The CDR3 spans 14 residues. The CDR3 nucleotides are TGTGCCAGCAGCAAAACCGAGGGAAACACTGAAGCTTTCTTT. Translated: CASSKTEGNTEAFF.